Each of the 31 T cell receptor beta chains below was sequenced from the same sample in a study of T cell clonality in common variable immunodeficiency. TCRdb's table, derived via immunoSEQ multiplex PCR, lists solely in-frame clones and lacks some. The repertoire consists of about 55,000 clones, none detected only once. The sequenced sample was peripheral blood mononuclear cells. Every receptor here comes from a person aged 18 to 70 in good health.

This clone was detected ten times or more. The CDR3 end falls 3 residues outside the read, so it is completed with the germline J gene. V gene TRBV5-1 combines with J gene TRBJ2-7; possible D gene TRBD1, 5 bases. V lost 3 bases and J 1 base, leaving 11 bases between the germline ends. CDR1 SGHRS and CDR2 YFSETQ come from the germline V gene. The CDR3 totals 14 residues. CDR3: CASSSAGHSYEQYF. The sequenced CDR3 bases are TGCGCCAGCAGCTCCGCAGGACATTCCTACGAG.

This clone was found many times. The CDR3 end lies 3 residues beyond the end of the read and is filled in from the germline J gene. This rearrangement joins TRBV30 to TRBJ1-2; tentative D call: TRBD1 (5 bases). The CDR3 is 13 residues long. Germline V lookup: CDR1 GTSNPN, CDR2 SVGIG (reference sequence). V lost 0 bases and J 5 bases, leaving 10 bases between the germline ends. The sequenced CDR3 bases are TGTGCCTGGAGTGTAGTGCAGGGTTATGGC. Protein sequence: CAWSVVQGYG. The entire CDR3 protein reads CAWSVVQGYGYTF. The entire variable domain, with the rest obtained from reference TRBV30 and TRBJ1-2, is as follows: SQTIHQWPATLVQPVGSPLSLECTVEGTSNPNLYWYRQAAGRGLQLLFYSVGIGQISSEVPQNLSASRPQDRQFILSSKKLLLSDSGFYLCAWSVVQGYGYTFGSGTRLTVV.

This clone came up a few times. The CDR3: CASLQGVDQPQHF. Incomplete CDR3 DNA: TGTGCCAGTCTACAGGGGGTTGATCAGCCC. The J gene is TRBJ1-5, the V gene TRBV19; the match to TRBD1 covers 8 bases. From the germline J gene comes the end of the CDR3, since the read stops 3 residues before it. CDR1 is LNHDA and CDR2 is SQIVND in the germline V gene (reference sequence). V shed 8 bases and J 5 bases; nucleotides not matched to a gene: 5. CDR3 length: 13 amino acids.

In the case of this clone: The CDR3 end is not reached by the read, which stops 3 residues before it; the germline J gene fills it in. The sample contains more than one DNA sequence encoding this CDR3. V usage is TRBV5-1 and J usage is TRBJ1-2; TRBD1 aligns across 7 bases. The CDR3 consists of 14 residues. Looked up from germline, CDR1 is SGHRS and CDR2 is YFSETQ. Partial CDR3 DNA: TGCGCCAGCAGCTTGGCTGAGGGGGCGCAAGGA. Translating it yields CASSLAEGAQG. The full-length CDR3 reads as CASSLAEGAQGYTF.

This clone was found many times. From the germline J gene comes the end of the CDR3, since the read stops 3 residues before it. The sample carries other DNA sequences with the same CDR3. The chain is built from TRBV5-6 and TRBJ1-2, with 7 positions matching TRBD1. The ends lost 4 bases at V and 5 bases at J; junction bases unmatched: 5. The CDR3 has 13 residues. Germline V gene data show CDR1 as SGHDT and CDR2 as YYEEEE. The CDR3 region is CASSLGTVYGYTF. Incomplete CDR3 DNA: TGTGCCAGCAGCCTTGGGACAGTTTATGGC.

This clone was observed a few times. The read finishes 3 residues shy of the CDR3 end, and the germline J gene is used to complete it. The chain couples TRBV5-1 to TRBJ1-6, with a weak D call TRBD1 (5 bases). The germline V gene has CDR1 SGHRS and CDR2 YFSETQ. There are 15 residues in the CDR3. Trimming removed 6 bases from V and 3 bases from J, with 13 bases in between. The DNA read from the CDR3 is TGCGCCAGCACCCTAACCGGGGGCTATAATTCACCC. Its translation is CASTLTGGYNSP. The whole CDR3 sequence is CASTLTGGYNSPLHF.

The sample holds a few counts of this clone. Possible read error: a much larger clone is one base away. Read sequence stops 3 residues before the CDR3 end, and the germline J gene provides the missing end. The same CDR3 is also encoded by other DNA sequences in this sample. The chain couples TRBV18 to TRBJ1-3, with D possibly TRBD1 on 5 matching bases. The CDR3 spans 14 residues. Germline V gene lookup returns CDR1 KGHSH and CDR2 LQKENI. The CDR3 DNA, read in part, is TGTGCCAGCTCACCGCAGGGTAGCGGAAACACA. Residues: CASSPQGSGNT. The full CDR3 protein reads CASSPQGSGNTIYF.

This clone showed up many times. The read terminates 3 residues before the CDR3 end, so the remaining end is supplied by the germline J gene. The chain recombines TRBV12-3 or TRBV12-4 with TRBJ2-7, with 8 bases that match TRBD2. With V trimmed by 0 bases and J by 4 bases, 11 bases remained unmatched. This CDR3 has 17 amino acids. CDR3 DNA, as far as it was read: TGTGCCAGCAGTTTAGCGCGGAGAGCGGGAGATATGTACGAG. It is translated as CASSLARRAGDMYE. The full CDR3 is CASSLARRAGDMYEQYF.

This clone was found many times. The sequenced fragment ends 3 residues before the CDR3 boundary, so the rest is inferred from the germline J gene. The rearrangement links TRBV5-1 to TRBJ2-2; D is possibly TRBD2 (6 bases). V lost 4 bases, J lost 1 base, and 8 bases lay in between. The germline CDR1 and CDR2 sequences are SGHRS and YFSETQ. CDR3 length: 14 amino acids. The CDR3: CASSAGLNTGELFF. The DNA read from the CDR3 is TGCGCCAGCAGCGCGGGACTGAACACCGGGGAG.

This clone has ten or more counts. Sequencing ends 3 residues short of the CDR3 end; the germline J gene provides the rest. This chain connects TRBV6-1 to TRBJ2-7; D remains ambiguous. This CDR3 region has 15 residues. V lost 1 base to trimming and J lost 2 bases, with 12 bases between them. Germline V lookup: CDR1 MNHNS, CDR2 SASEGT. This chain's CDR3 is CASSEVRGSTYEQYF. The DNA read from the CDR3 is TGTGCCAGCAGTGAAGTCCGAGGCAGTACCTACGAG.

Remarks on this clone: The CDR3 end lies 3 residues beyond the end of the read and is filled in from the germline J gene. V usage is TRBV2 and J usage is TRBJ2-3, with D perhaps TRBD1 (6 bases). The CDR3 is 16 residues long. CDR1 is SNHLY and CDR2 is FYNNEI in the germline V gene. CDR3 DNA, as far as it was read: TGTGCCAGCAGTGATCTCTCAGGGGTAAGCAATCAGCCG. Translated, it gives CASSDLSGVSNQP. The entire CDR3 reads CASSDLSGVSNQPQYF.

This clone was counted ten times or more. The read finishes 3 residues shy of the CDR3 end, and the germline J gene is used to complete it. The rearrangement joins TRBV30 to TRBJ1-2, with D perhaps TRBD1 (6 bases). The CDR3 sequence is 12 residues long. Germline lookup yields CDR1 GTSNPN and CDR2 SVGIG (reference sequence). Partial CDR3 DNA: TGTGCCTGGAGTGTACAGGGAGGAAGC. It is translated as CAWSVQGGS. The entire CDR3 protein reads CAWSVQGGSYTF.

The table lists this clone with many counts. The DNA ends 3 residues before the CDR3 does, and the rest of the CDR3 is filled in from the germline J gene. This chain links TRBV5-5 with TRBJ2-2; 7 bases agree with TRBD1. The germline CDR1 and CDR2 sequences are SGHKS and YYEKEE (reference sequence). J lost 4 bases, V lost 4 bases, and 7 bases had no gene match. The CDR3 is made up of 15 amino acids. CDR3 sequence: CASSSDRAGTGELFF. Incomplete CDR3 DNA: TGTGCCAGCAGCAGTGACAGGGCTGGCACCGGGGAG. The full variable domain, with the rest looked up from reference TRBV5-5 and TRBJ2-2, is DAGVTQSPTHLIKTRGQQVTLRCSPISGHKSVSWYQQVLGQGPQFIFQYYEKEERGRGNFPDRFSARQFPNYSSELNVNALLLGDSALYLCASSSDRAGTGELFFGEGSRLTVL.

This clone was recorded many times. From the germline J gene comes the end of the CDR3, since the read stops 3 residues before it. The rearrangement links TRBV4-2 to TRBJ2-3, with 9 bases identical to TRBD2. Germline-derived CDR1 and CDR2 are LGHNA and YNFKEQ. This CDR3 is 17 amino acids long. Unmatched junction bases numbered 5, after V lost 0 bases and J lost 1 base. The CDR3 bases that were read are TGTGCCAGCAGCCAAGATGGGCGGGAGGGCCGCACAGATACG. Encoded protein: CASSQDGREGRTDT. The full CDR3 reads CASSQDGREGRTDTQYF.

This clone has ten or more counts. The missing CDR3 end, 3 residues past where the read stops, is filled in from the germline J gene. The chain joins TRBV7-9 to TRBJ1-1, with 8 bases identical to TRBD1. V shed 1 base and J 7 bases; nucleotides not matched to a gene: 8. There are 15 residues in the CDR3. Germline V CDR1 and CDR2: SEHNR, FQNEAQ (reference sequence). CDR3 sequence reads: CASSLGGQGNGEAFF. The CDR3 DNA, read in part, is TGTGCCAGCAGCTTAGGAGGACAGGGTAATGGTGAA.

This clone was detected ten times or more. The read halts 3 residues ahead of the CDR3 end, with the missing end drawn from the germline J gene. This chain connects TRBV28 to TRBJ2-1; 7 positions match TRBD1. CDR3 length: 14 residues. The germline V gene encodes CDR1 MDHEN and CDR2 SYDVKM. Trimming took 11 bases from V and 2 from J; bases not matched to a gene: 9. This CDR3 is CAGSGQGAYNEQFF. The sequenced CDR3 bases are TGTGCCGGTTCGGGGCAGGGGGCCTACAATGAG.

This clone was observed many times. The read ends 3 residues shy of where the CDR3 ends; the end is completed using the germline J gene. The chain joins TRBV19 to TRBJ1-5; TRBD1 aligns across 8 bases. After removal of 6 bases from V and 4 bases from J, the junction contained 11 bases not matched to a gene. This CDR3 comprises 16 residues. CDR1 is LNHDA and CDR2 is SQIVND in the germline V gene (reference sequence). The covered CDR3 bases are TGTGCCAGTAGCCGTGAATGGACAGGGCTAAATCAGCCC. Translation gives CASSREWTGLNQP. The full CDR3 is CASSREWTGLNQPQHF.

This clone was counted ten times or more. Coverage ceases 3 residues before the CDR3 finishes, and the germline J gene fills in the end. V and J are TRBV30 and TRBJ1-2; 7 bases are a match to TRBD1. The CDR3 contains 16 residues. Germline V gene data show CDR1 as GTSNPN and CDR2 as SVGIG (reference sequence). V was pared by 0 bases and J by 2 bases, with 9 bases of the junction left unmatched. The CDR3 DNA, read in part, is TGTGCCTGGAGTGTAAGTCACAGGGGAAAAAACTATGGC. Amino acid sequence: CAWSVSHRGKNYG. The CDR3 reads in full as CAWSVSHRGKNYGYTF. Looking up the rest from reference TRBV30 and TRBJ1-2 gives the full variable domain: SQTIHQWPATLVQPVGSPLSLECTVEGTSNPNLYWYRQAAGRGLQLLFYSVGIGQISSEVPQNLSASRPQDRQFILSSKKLLLSDSGFYLCAWSVSHRGKNYGYTFGSGTRLTVV.

The table lists this clone with many counts. The CDR3 is cut off 3 residues early in the read; its end comes from the germline J gene. The chain is built from TRBV7-2 and TRBJ2-7; D might be TRBD2 (5 bases). The CDR3 spans 12 residues. V gave up 3 bases and J gave up 6 bases, with 9 bases separating them. From germline, CDR1 is SGHTA and CDR2 FQGNSA. The part of the CDR3 DNA that was read is TGTGCCAGCAGCTTTGGAGGACTCGAG. The encoded protein is CASSFGGLE. The full-length CDR3 reads as CASSFGGLEQYF.

This clone was counted at least ten times. The read is 3 residues too short to cover the CDR3 end, so that end is filled in from the germline J gene. V is TRBV19 and J is TRBJ2-5; no clear D gene. Germline V gene sequence: CDR1 LNHDA, CDR2 SQIVND (reference sequence). V was pared by 5 bases and J by 5 bases, with 12 bases between. CDR3 size: 13 residues. The CDR3 reads CASSPDNWETQYF. CDR3 DNA (partial): TGTGCCAGTAGTCCCGACAATTGGGAGACC.

In its sample, this clone was seen many times. Read coverage stops 3 residues before the CDR3 terminus; the germline J gene supplies the remainder. This sequence joins TRBV5-5 and TRBJ1-2, with 7 bases that match TRBD1. V lost 1 base to trimming and J lost 4 bases; unmatched junction nucleotides: 7. In germline, CDR1 is SGHKS, CDR2 YYEKEE (reference sequence). CDR3 length equals 15 residues. The covered CDR3 bases are TGTGCCAGCAGCTTGCTGAACAGGGGTGGCTATGGC. Translating gives CASSLLNRGGYG. In full, the CDR3 reads CASSLLNRGGYGYTF.

This clone was counted ten times or more. Read sequence stops 3 residues before the CDR3 end, and the germline J gene provides the missing end. The rearrangement links TRBV19 to TRBJ1-5; the D gene is possibly TRBD1 (5 bases). Trimming shortened V by 7 bases and J by 4 bases, and 20 bases separated the two germline ends. The CDR3 contains 16 residues. CDR1 and CDR2 from the germline V gene are LNHDA and SQIVND (reference sequence). CDR3 DNA (partial): TGTGCCAGTACCCCCCAGGGAGGGGTACTTAATCAGCCC. Protein sequence: CASTPQGGVLNQP. The entire CDR3 protein is CASTPQGGVLNQPQHF.

This clone was observed at least ten times. The read finishes 3 residues shy of the CDR3 end, and the germline J gene is used to complete it. The genes are TRBV18 and TRBJ2-1, with a tentative D call TRBD2 (6 bases). V was trimmed by 0 bases and J by 7 bases, leaving 19 bases between them. The length of the CDR3 is 17 residues. CDR1 and CDR2 from the germline V gene are KGHSH and LQKENI. The sequenced CDR3 bases are TGTGCCAGCTCACCACCGTGGAGAAGCGGGCGTCGGAATGAG. Translation: CASSPPWRSGRRNE. The whole CDR3 reads CASSPPWRSGRRNEQFF. Together with reference TRBV18 and TRBJ2-1, the CDR3 gives the full variable domain: NAGVMQNPRHLVRRRGQEARLRCSPMKGHSHVYWYRQLPEEGLKFMVYLQKENIIDESGMPKERFSAEFPKEGPSILRIQQVVRGDSAAYFCASSPPWRSGRRNEQFFGPGTRLTVL.

This clone occurred many times. The CDR3 end falls 3 residues outside the read, so it is completed with the germline J gene. V and J are TRBV30 and TRBJ2-2; D possibly corresponds to TRBD1 (5 bases). CDR3 length: 15 residues. Germline V gives CDR1 GTSNPN, CDR2 SVGIG (reference sequence). V dropped 0 bases and J dropped 4 bases, with 12 bases sitting between them. The CDR3 region is CAWSVQGVGTGELFF. Incomplete CDR3 DNA: TGTGCCTGGAGTGTACAAGGGGTCGGCACCGGGGAG. Full variable domain (rest looked up from reference TRBV30 and TRBJ2-2): SQTIHQWPATLVQPVGSPLSLECTVEGTSNPNLYWYRQAAGRGLQLLFYSVGIGQISSEVPQNLSASRPQDRQFILSSKKLLLSDSGFYLCAWSVQGVGTGELFFGEGSRLTVL.

This clone was recorded at least ten times. From the germline J gene comes the end of the CDR3, since the read stops 3 residues before it. The rearrangement joins TRBV18 to TRBJ1-2, with TRBD1 as a possible D gene (5 bases). V was clipped by 3 bases and J by 7 bases, with 18 bases between them. Germline CDR1 reads KGHSH; CDR2 reads LQKENI. The CDR3 runs to 15 residues. The CDR3 protein is CASSPITSGNGGYTF. The part of the CDR3 DNA that was read is TGTGCCAGCTCACCGATCACGTCAGGGAACGGTGGC.

In its sample, this clone ranks as medium-sized. The read halts 3 residues ahead of the CDR3 end, with the missing end drawn from the germline J gene. The chain joins TRBV19 to TRBJ2-3, with 10 bases that match TRBD2. V dropped 4 bases and J dropped 6; count of bases not matched to a gene: 10. Germline V gives CDR1 LNHDA, CDR2 SQIVND (reference sequence). This CDR3 region has 16 residues. The part of the CDR3 DNA that was read is TGTGCCAGTAGTACCCCTAGCGGGAGACTCTCGGATACG. As protein: CASSTPSGRLSDT. The whole CDR3 protein reads CASSTPSGRLSDTQYF.

This clone was detected many times. Coverage ceases 3 residues before the CDR3 finishes, and the germline J gene fills in the end. The chain couples TRBV19 to TRBJ1-5; D is unclear. The V and J ends lost 2 bases and 4 bases respectively, with 12 bases between them. This CDR3 has 15 amino acids. Germline V gives CDR1 LNHDA, CDR2 SQIVND (reference sequence). The CDR3 DNA, read in part, is TGTGCCAGTAGTATAAGTCAGGCCGGAAATCAGCCC. Encoded protein: CASSISQAGNQP. The full CDR3 is CASSISQAGNQPQHF.

This clone showed up many times. The CDR3 end falls 3 residues outside the read, so it is completed with the germline J gene. The chain joins TRBV7-9 to TRBJ1-6; 10 positions match TRBD1. This CDR3 has 14 amino acids. CDR1 and CDR2 (germline): SEHNR, FQNEAQ (reference sequence). The V and J ends lost 5 bases and 8 bases, in that order; junction bases with no gene match: 3. The CDR3 bases that were read are TGTGCCAGCAGCCTCGGGACAGGGGATTCACCC. Its translation is CASSLGTGDSP. The CDR3 in its entirety is CASSLGTGDSPLHF.

Of note for this clone: The read stops 3 residues short of the end of the CDR3; the missing end is completed from the germline J gene. The genes are TRBV20-1 and TRBJ1-2; D uncertain. The V gene lost 6 bases and the J gene lost 4 bases, with 9 bases spanning the gap. Germline CDR1 is DFQATT and CDR2 is SNEGSKA (reference sequence). The CDR3 is 11 amino acids. The covered CDR3 bases are TGCAGTGCCCTATTGAGCTATGGC. Residues: CSALLSYG. The CDR3 in full is CSALLSYGYTF.

With respect to this clone: A much larger clone differs from this one at a single base, so this may be a read error. The CDR3 goes on 3 residues after the read ends, and that part is filled in from the germline J gene. The V gene is TRBV6-2 or TRBV6-3, the J gene TRBJ2-5; TRBD2 matches at 13 bases. CDR1 and CDR2 from the germline V gene are MNHEY and SVGEGT. The CDR3 is 15 residues long. The part of the CDR3 DNA that was read is TGTGCCAGCAAAGGACTAGCGGGGGTCACAGATACC. Its translation is CASKGLAGVTDT. The full CDR3 reads CASKGLAGVTDTQYF.

The sample holds many counts of this clone. The DNA read from the CDR3 is TGCAGTGCTAGACCCGGGACAGGGAACACAGATACG. Protein product: CSARPGTGNTDT. The entire CDR3 protein reads CSARPGTGNTDTQYF. V is TRBV20-1 and J is TRBJ2-3; 9 positions agree with TRBD1. The read finishes 3 residues shy of the CDR3 end, and the germline J gene is used to complete it. Per germline, CDR1 DFQATT and CDR2 SNEGSKA (reference sequence). The CDR3 contains 15 residues. V lost 2 bases and J lost 2; bases outside the gene matches: 5.